Sequencing of this T cell receptor (beta chain) was carried out in a study of PD-1 and CTLA-4 blockade in melanoma. The CDR3 length is 11 residues. CDR1 is DFQATT, CDR2 SNEGSKA, per germline (reference sequence). V was shortened by 0 bases and J by 6 bases, with 6 bases between the two germline ends. Produced via immunoSEQ multiplex PCR; TCRdb's table is partial and in-frame only. Of more than 25,000 clones in the sample, approximately 91% were seen once. The source of this sequence is a human donor with melanoma. This chain uses TRBV20-1 with TRBJ2-7; D unclear. This sample comprised CD8+ T cells from peripheral blood, obtained before anti-PD-1 treatment. The CDR3 sequence: CSARDPSEQYF. The CDR3 nucleotides read TGCAGTGCTAGAGATCCTTCCGAGCAGTACTTC.